The 9 T cell receptor beta chains presented below share a single source sample, sequenced in a study of glioma-infiltrating T cells after dendritic cell vaccination. The time point: after dendritic cell vaccination, including at tumor progression/relapse. Here immunoSEQ multiplex PCR was the method, and the copy in TCRdb shows in-frame clones only, minus some. In the table there are tens of thousands of clones, around nine tenths of which are singletons. Material: blood, obtained after dendritic cell vaccination. The receptors were sampled from a human donor with glioblastoma.

The rearrangement links TRBV14 to TRBJ1-2; D unresolved. The CDR3 loop spans 17 amino acids. With 0 bases removed from V and 1 base from J, the gap between germline ends came to 15 bases. Germline V gives CDR1 SGHDN, CDR2 FVKESK. CDR3 nucleotides: TGTGCCAGCAGCCAAGATATGAGGGCGTCCGTTAACTATGGCTACACCTTC. This sequence encodes CASSQDMRASVNYGYTF.

This clone has just one count. The gene calls are TRBV7-6 and TRBJ2-7, with 7 bases that match TRBD1. After removal of 0 bases from V and 4 bases from J, the junction contained 3 bases not matched to a gene. The CDR3 loop spans 14 amino acids. The germline V gene has CDR1 SGHVS and CDR2 FNYEAQ. The CDR3 coding sequence is TGTGCCAGCAGCTTAGCAGGGGGCGGGTACGAGCAGTACTTC. This translates into CASSLAGGGYEQYF.

The chain uses TRBV6-5 and TRBJ2-3; 9 nucleotides line up with TRBD2. The V gene end was trimmed by 5 bases and the J gene end by 5 bases; junction bases not matched to a gene: 8. The length of the CDR3 is 15 residues. Germline CDR1 is MNHEY and CDR2 is SVGAGI. CDR3 region: CASSGPGLAEDTQYF. As DNA, the CDR3 is TGTGCCAGCAGTGGCCCGGGACTAGCCGAAGATACGCAGTATTTT.

Written as DNA, the CDR3 is TGTGCCAGCAGTGACCTGGGGGGGGTACCCACAGATACGCAGTATTTT. It yields the protein CASSDLGGVPTDTQYF. J is TRBJ2-3 and V is TRBV6-4; TRBD2 matches 7 bases. The germline gives CDR1 MRHNA, CDR2 SNTAGT. The trim removed 2 bases at V and 2 bases at J, leaving 7 bases unmatched. CDR3 size: 16 residues.

The J gene is TRBJ2-7, the V gene TRBV30; possibly TRBD2 for D (5 bases). Trimming removed 3 bases at V and 3 bases at J, with 6 bases between. Germline V CDR1 and CDR2: GTSNPN, SVGIG (reference sequence). The CDR3 length is 11 residues. The CDR3 bases are TGTGCCTGGAGCGGGAACTACGAGCAGTACTTC. Translation: CAWSGNYEQYF.

The rearrangement links TRBV5-6 to TRBJ1-1; D not certain. V was shortened by 2 bases and J by 1 base, with 12 bases between the two germline ends. The CDR3 contains 15 residues. Germline V gene data show CDR1 as SGHDT and CDR2 as YYEEEE. The CDR3 protein is CASSFPGVKNTEAFF. The CDR3 DNA sequence: TGTGCCAGCAGCTTCCCTGGAGTCAAGAACACTGAAGCTTTCTTT.

The V gene is TRBV27, the J gene TRBJ2-1; 9 nucleotides line up with TRBD2. V was clipped by 8 bases and J by 2 bases; unmatched bases: 4. The CDR3 is 14 amino acids. The germline CDR1 and CDR2 sequences are MNHEY and SMNVEV (reference sequence). In nucleotides, the CDR3 is TGTGCCAGCGCCTCTAGCGGGGCCTACAATGAGCAGTTCTTC. This translates into CASASSGAYNEQFF.

The genes are TRBV30 and TRBJ2-5, with 11 bases matching TRBD2. The trim removed 1 base at V and 2 bases at J, leaving 3 bases unmatched. CDR1 is GTSNPN, CDR2 SVGIG, per germline (reference sequence). This CDR3 spans 15 amino acids. In nucleotides, the CDR3 is TGTGCCTGGAGTGGAGGGACTAGCGGTCAAGAGACCCAGTACTTC. This encodes CAWSGGTSGQETQYF.

The CDR3 nucleotides are TGTGCCATCAGGGGGGGACAGGGACAGCCCCAGCATTTT. Protein sequence: CAIRGGQGQPQHF. The chain joins TRBV10-3 to TRBJ1-5; 9 bases fit TRBD1. The trim removed 6 bases at V and 7 bases at J, leaving 4 bases unmatched. This CDR3 comprises 13 residues. Germline values: CDR1 ENHRY, CDR2 SYGVKD.